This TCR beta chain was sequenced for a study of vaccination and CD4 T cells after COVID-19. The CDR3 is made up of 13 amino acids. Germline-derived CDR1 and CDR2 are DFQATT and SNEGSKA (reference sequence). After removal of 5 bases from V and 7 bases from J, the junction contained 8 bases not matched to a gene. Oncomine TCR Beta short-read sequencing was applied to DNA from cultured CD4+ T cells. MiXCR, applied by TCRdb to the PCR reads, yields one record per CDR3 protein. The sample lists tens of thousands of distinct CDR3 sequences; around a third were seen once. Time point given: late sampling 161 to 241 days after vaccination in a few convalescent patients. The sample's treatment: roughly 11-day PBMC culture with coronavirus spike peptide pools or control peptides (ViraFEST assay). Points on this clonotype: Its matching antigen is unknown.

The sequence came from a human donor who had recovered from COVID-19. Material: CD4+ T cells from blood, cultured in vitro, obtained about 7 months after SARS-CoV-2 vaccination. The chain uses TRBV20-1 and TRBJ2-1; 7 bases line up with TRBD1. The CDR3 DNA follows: TGCAGTGCTCGAAAGGACAGGCGAAATGAGCAGTTCTTC. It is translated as CSARKDRRNEQFF.